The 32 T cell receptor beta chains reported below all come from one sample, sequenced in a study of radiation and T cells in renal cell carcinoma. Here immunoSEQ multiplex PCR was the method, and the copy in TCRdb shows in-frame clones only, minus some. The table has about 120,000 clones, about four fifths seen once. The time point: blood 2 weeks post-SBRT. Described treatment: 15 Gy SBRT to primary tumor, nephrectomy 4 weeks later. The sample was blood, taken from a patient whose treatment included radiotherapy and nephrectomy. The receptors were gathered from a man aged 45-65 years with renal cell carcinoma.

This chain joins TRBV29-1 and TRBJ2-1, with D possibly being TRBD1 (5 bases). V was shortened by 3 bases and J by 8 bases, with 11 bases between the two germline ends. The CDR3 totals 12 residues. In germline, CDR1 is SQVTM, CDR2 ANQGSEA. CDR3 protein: CSVEAQVDEQFF. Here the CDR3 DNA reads TGCAGCGTTGAGGCACAGGTGGATGAGCAGTTCTTC.

The CDR3 loop reads CASSSRMGTEAFF. DNA for the CDR3: TGTGCCAGCAGCTCTCGTATGGGAACTGAAGCTTTCTTT. The genes are TRBV7-3 and TRBJ1-1; D is uncertain. Between the trimmed V and J ends, which lost 4 bases and 5 bases, there was a span of 11 bases. CDR3 size: 13 residues. Germline V gene sequence: CDR1 SGHTA, CDR2 FQGTGA.

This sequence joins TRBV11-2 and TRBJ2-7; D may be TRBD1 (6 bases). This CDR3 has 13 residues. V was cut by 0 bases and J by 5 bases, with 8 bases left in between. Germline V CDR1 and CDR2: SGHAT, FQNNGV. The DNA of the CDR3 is TGTGCCAGCAGCTTAGACAGGGGACACGAGCAGTACTTC. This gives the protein CASSLDRGHEQYF.

The CDR3 DNA sequence: TGTGCCAGCAGCTCCCAGGGACTAGCGGTCGACGAGCAGTACTTC. Amino acid sequence: CASSSQGLAVDEQYF. V and J are TRBV7-2 and TRBJ2-7, with 11 bases lining up with TRBD2. The CDR3 runs to 15 residues. The trim removed 4 bases at V and 5 bases at J, leaving 7 bases unmatched. Per germline, CDR1 SGHTA and CDR2 FQGNSA.

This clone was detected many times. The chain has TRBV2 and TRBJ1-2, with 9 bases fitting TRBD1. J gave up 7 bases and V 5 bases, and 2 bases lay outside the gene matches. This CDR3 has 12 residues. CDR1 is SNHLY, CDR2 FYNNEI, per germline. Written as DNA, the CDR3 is TGTGCCAGCAGTCAGACAGGGGGTGGCTACACCTTC. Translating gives CASSQTGGGYTF.

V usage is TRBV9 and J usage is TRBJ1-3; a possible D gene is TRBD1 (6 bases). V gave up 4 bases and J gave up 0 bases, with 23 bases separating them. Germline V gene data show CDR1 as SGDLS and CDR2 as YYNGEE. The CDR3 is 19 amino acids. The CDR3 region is CASSRNSYQGQSSGNTIYF. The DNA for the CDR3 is TGTGCCAGCAGCCGTAATTCCTACCAGGGACAAAGCTCTGGAAACACCATATATTTT.

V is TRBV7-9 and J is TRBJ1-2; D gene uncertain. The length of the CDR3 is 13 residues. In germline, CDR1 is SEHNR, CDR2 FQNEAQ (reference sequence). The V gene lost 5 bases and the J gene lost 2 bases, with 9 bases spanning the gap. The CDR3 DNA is TGTGCCAGCAGCCCGTCGATCAACTATGGCTACACCTTC. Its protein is CASSPSINYGYTF.

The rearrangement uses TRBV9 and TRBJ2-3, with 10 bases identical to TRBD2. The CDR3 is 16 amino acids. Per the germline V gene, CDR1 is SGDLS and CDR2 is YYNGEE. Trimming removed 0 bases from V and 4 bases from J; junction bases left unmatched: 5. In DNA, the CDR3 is TGTGCCAGCAGCGTAGGAAGCGGGGGGGCCGCAGATACGCAGTATTTT. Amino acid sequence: CASSVGSGGAADTQYF.

The CDR3, as DNA: TGTGCCAGCAGCTTAGGTCACTCCTACGAGCAGTACTTC. Translating gives CASSLGHSYEQYF. The chain is built from TRBV7-9 and TRBJ2-7, with D unclear. There are 13 residues in the CDR3. Germline lookup yields CDR1 SEHNR and CDR2 FQNEAQ (reference sequence). With 1 base removed from V and 0 bases from J, the gap between germline ends came to 4 bases.

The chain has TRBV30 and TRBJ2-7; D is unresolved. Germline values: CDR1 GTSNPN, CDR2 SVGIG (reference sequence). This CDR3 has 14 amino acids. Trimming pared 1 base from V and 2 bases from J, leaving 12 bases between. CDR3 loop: CAWSDYDQAYEQYF. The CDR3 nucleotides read TGTGCCTGGAGTGACTATGACCAGGCCTACGAGCAGTACTTC.

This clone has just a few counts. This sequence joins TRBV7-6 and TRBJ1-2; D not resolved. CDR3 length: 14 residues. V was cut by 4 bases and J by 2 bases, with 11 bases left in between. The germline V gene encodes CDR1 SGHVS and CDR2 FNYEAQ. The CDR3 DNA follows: TGTGCCAGCAGCTCTCGGCCGGGGAACTATGGCTACACCTTC. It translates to CASSSRPGNYGYTF.

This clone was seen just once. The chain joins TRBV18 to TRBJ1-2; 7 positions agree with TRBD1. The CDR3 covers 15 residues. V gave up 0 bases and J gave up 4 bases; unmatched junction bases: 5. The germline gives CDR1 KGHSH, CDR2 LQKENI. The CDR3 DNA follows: TGTGCCAGCTCACCACCCGTTAACAGGGGCTATGGCTACACCTTC. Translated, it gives CASSPPVNRGYGYTF. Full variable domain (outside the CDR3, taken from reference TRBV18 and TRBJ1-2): NAGVMQNPRHLVRRRGQEARLRCSPMKGHSHVYWYRQLPEEGLKFMVYLQKENIIDESGMPKERFSAEFPKEGPSILRIQQVVRGDSAAYFCASSPPVNRGYGYTFGSGTRLTVV.

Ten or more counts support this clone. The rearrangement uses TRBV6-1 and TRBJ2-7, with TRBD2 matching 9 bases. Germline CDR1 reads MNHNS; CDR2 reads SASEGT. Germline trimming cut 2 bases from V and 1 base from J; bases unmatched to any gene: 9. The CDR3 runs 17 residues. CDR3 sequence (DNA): TGTGCCAGCAGTGAATTTGCGCGACTAGCGGATTCCTACGAGCAGTACTTC. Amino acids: CASSEFARLADSYEQYF.

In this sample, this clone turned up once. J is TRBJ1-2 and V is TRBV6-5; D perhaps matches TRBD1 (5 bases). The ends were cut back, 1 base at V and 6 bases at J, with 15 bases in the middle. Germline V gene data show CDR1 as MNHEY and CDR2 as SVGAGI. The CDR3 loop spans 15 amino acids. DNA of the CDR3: TGTGCCAGCAGTTACTTCCCGGGGGGGATCGATGGCTACACCTTC. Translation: CASSYFPGGIDGYTF.

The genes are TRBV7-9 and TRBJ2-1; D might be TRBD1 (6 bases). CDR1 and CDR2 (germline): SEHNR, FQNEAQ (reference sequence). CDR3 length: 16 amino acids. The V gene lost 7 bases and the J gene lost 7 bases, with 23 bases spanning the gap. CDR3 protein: CASTSPRTGSQNEQFF. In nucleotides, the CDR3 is TGTGCCAGCACCTCGCCACGTACAGGGTCACAGAATGAGCAGTTCTTC.

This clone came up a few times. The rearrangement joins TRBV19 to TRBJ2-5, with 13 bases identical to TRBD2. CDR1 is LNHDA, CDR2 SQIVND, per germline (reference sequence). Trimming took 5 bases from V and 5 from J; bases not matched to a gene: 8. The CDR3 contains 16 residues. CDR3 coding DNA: TGTGCCAGTAGTCCCACAACTAGCGGGAGGGGGGAGACCCAGTACTTC. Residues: CASSPTTSGRGETQYF.

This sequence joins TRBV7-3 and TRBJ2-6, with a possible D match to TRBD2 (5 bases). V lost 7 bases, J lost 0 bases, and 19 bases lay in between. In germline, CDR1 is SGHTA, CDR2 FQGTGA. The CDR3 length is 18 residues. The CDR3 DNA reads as TGTGCCAGCAACCCAACCGGGGTCGCTCCCTCTGGGGCCAACGTCCTGACTTTC. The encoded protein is CASNPTGVAPSGANVLTF.

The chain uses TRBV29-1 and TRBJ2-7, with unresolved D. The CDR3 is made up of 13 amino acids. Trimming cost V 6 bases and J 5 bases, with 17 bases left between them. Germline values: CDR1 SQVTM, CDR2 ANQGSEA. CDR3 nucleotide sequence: TGCAGCGTACGGAAGGGTGCTGCGGACGAGCAGTACTTC. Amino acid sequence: CSVRKGAADEQYF.

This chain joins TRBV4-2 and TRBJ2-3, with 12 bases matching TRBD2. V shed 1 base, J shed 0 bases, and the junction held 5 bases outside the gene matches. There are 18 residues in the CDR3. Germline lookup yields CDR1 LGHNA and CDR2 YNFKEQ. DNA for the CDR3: TGTGCCAGCAGCCAAGTATCCGGGACTAGCGGGAGCACAGATACGCAGTATTTT. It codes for CASSQVSGTSGSTDTQYF.

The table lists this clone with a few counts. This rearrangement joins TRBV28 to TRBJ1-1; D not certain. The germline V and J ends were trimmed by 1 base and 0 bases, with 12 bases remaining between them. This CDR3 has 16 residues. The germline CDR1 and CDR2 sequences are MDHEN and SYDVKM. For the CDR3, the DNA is TGTGCCAGCAGTTTATACGGTGAGGAGATGAACACTGAAGCTTTCTTT. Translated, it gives CASSLYGEEMNTEAFF.

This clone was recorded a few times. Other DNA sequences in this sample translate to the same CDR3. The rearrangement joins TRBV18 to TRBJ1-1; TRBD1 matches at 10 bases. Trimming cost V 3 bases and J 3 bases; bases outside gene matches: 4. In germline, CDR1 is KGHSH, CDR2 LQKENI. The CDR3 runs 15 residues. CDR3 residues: CASSPRTGGDTEAFF. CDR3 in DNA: TGTGCCAGCTCACCCCGGACAGGGGGGGACACTGAAGCTTTCTTT. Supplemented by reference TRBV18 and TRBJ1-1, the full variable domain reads NAGVMQNPRHLVRRRGQEARLRCSPMKGHSHVYWYRQLPEEGLKFMVYLQKENIIDESGMPKERFSAEFPKEGPSILRIQQVVRGDSAAYFCASSPRTGGDTEAFFGQGTRLTVV.

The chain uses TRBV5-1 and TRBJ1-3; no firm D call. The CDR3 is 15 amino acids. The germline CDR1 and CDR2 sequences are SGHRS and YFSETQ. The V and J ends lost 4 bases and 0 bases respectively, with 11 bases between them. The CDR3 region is CASSLNAPSGNTIYF. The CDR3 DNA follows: TGCGCCAGCAGCCTCAACGCCCCCTCTGGAAACACCATATATTTT.

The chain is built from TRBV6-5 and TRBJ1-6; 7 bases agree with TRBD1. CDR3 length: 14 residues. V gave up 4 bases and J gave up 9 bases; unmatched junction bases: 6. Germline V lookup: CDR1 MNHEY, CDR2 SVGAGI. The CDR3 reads CASSSTGDSSPLHF. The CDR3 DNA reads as TGTGCCAGCAGTTCAACAGGGGACAGTTCACCCCTCCACTTT.

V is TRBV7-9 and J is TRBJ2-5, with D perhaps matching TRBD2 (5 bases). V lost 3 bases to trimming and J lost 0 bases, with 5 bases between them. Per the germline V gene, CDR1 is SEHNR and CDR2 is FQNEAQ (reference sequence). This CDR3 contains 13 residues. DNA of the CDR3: TGTGCCAGCAGCTTTAGCGACCAAGAGACCCAGTACTTC. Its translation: CASSFSDQETQYF.

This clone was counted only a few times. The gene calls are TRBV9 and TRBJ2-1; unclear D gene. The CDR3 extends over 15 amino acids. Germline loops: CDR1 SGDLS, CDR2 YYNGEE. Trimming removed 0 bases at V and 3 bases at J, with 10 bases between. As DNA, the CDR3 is TGTGCCAGCAGCGTAGCTGGACCCGGCTACAATGAGCAGTTCTTC. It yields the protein CASSVAGPGYNEQFF.

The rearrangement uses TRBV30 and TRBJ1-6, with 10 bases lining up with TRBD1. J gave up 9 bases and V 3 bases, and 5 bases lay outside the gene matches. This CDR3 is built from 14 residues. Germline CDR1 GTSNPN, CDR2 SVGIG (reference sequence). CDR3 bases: TGTGCCTGGAGGGGGACAGGGGTCAGTTCACCCCTCCACTTT. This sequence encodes CAWRGTGVSSPLHF.

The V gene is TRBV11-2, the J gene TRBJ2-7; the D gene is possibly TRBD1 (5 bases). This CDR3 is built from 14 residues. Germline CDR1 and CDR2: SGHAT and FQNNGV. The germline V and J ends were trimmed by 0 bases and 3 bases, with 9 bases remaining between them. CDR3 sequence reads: CASSLDRDYYEQYF. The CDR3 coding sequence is TGTGCCAGCAGCTTAGACAGGGATTACTACGAGCAGTACTTC.

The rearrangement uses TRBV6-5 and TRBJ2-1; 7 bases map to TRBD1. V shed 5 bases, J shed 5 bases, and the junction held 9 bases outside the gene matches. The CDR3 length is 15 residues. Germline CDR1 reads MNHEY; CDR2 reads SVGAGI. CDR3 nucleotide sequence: TGTGCCAGCAGTACCATGGGACAGCTCAACAATGAGCAGTTCTTC. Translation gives CASSTMGQLNNEQFF.

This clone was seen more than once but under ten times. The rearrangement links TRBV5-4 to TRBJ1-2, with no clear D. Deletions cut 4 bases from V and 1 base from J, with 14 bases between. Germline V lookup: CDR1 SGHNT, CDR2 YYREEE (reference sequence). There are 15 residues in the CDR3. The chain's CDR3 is CASSPTIPNNYGYTF. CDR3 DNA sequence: TGTGCCAGCAGCCCGACGATTCCAAATAACTATGGCTACACCTTC.

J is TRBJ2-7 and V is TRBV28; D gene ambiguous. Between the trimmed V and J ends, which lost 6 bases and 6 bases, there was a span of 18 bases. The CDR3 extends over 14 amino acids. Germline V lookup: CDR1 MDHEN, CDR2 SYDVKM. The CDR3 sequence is CASRNSVGSREQYF. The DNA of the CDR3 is TGTGCCAGCAGGAATTCTGTGGGGTCGCGCGAGCAGTACTTC.

In nucleotides, the CDR3 is TGTGCCAGCAACCGCGGGGGGGGCATTAAAGCCAAAAACATTCAGTACTTC. Its protein is CASNRGGGIKAKNIQYF. This sequence joins TRBV6-4 and TRBJ2-4, with TRBD2 matching over 9 bases. Trimming cost V 7 bases and J 0 bases; bases outside gene matches: 10. This CDR3 is 17 amino acids long. From germline, CDR1 is MRHNA and CDR2 SNTAGT.

The CDR3 coding sequence is TGTGCCAGCAGCCTCAGGGGGATCGCAGATACGCAGTATTTT. Translated: CASSLRGIADTQYF. V and J are TRBV9 and TRBJ2-3; 7 bases map to TRBD1. V lost 4 bases, J lost 4 bases, and 6 bases stayed unmatched. This CDR3 comprises 14 residues. From germline, CDR1 is SGDLS and CDR2 YYNGEE.